The source of this T cell receptor (beta chain) is a study of beta chain features in type 1 diabetes. The sample holds a few counts of this clone. Its specificity is not known. Expressed TCRB transcripts got sequenced, as all isolated RNA was reverse transcribed. Approximately 4 million reads on average were seen across naive, central memory and regulatory T cell samples. Produced via immunoSEQ multiplex PCR; TCRdb's table is partial and in-frame only. The sample holds about 930,000 clones; roughly 16% are singletons and the top ten take around 0.02%. The germline V gene has CDR1 SGHAT and CDR2 FQDESV (reference sequence). V trimming: 3 bases; J trimming: 6 bases; junction bases outside the gene matches: 3. The CDR3 runs 14 residues. Whole-study findings and limits: At VDJ recombination sites, type 1 diabetes patients had fewer insertions and more deleted nucleotides.

The sample was naive CD4+ T cells from blood. The rearrangement joins TRBV11-1 to TRBJ2-1; the match to TRBD1 covers 9 bases. This clonotype was sampled from a woman between 18 and 30 years old in good health. The CDR3 DNA reads as TGTGCCAGCAGCTTGGGGACAGGGTTCAATGAGCAGTTCTTC. The encoded protein is CASSLGTGFNEQFF.